The 18 T cell receptor beta chains below were found in one sample sequenced in a study of T-cell reconstitution after alpha-beta-depleted transplantation in children. Library preparation (for TCRbeta) was performed with unique molecular identifiers. TCRdb processed the PCR reads anew with MiXCR; each CDR3 protein has one entry. The sample lists some 590,000 distinct CDR3 sequences, about 10% occurring once. The specimen was PBMCs from the stem cell graft donor, collected from the stem cell graft. The origin of the receptors is a human donor who donated a stem cell graft to a child with acute myeloid leukemia.

This clonotype has only a few counts. DNA for the CDR3: TGCAGCGTTGAGGGCGGGGCTCGGACAGATACGCAGTATTTT. Protein: CSVEGGARTDTQYF. The chain combines TRBV29-1 with TRBJ2-3; D may be TRBD2 (6 bases). In germline, CDR1 is SQVTM, CDR2 ANQGSEA. CDR3 length: 14 residues. V lost 3 bases and J 3 bases, leaving 13 bases between the germline ends.

This clonotype appeared many times. The gene calls are TRBV29-1 and TRBJ2-5, with D unclear. Trimming removed 6 bases from V and 0 bases from J, with 11 bases in between. CDR1 is SQVTM and CDR2 is ANQGSEA in the germline V gene. The CDR3 runs 13 residues. CDR3 amino acids: CSVNEGNQETQYF. The CDR3 DNA follows: TGCAGCGTGAACGAAGGGAACCAAGAGACCCAGTACTTC. The complete variable domain, with remaining parts taken from reference TRBV29-1 and TRBJ2-5, reads SAVISQKPSRDICQRGTSLTIQCQVDSQVTMMFWYRQQPGQSLTLIATANQGSEATYESGFVIDKFPISRPNLTFSTLTVSNMSPEDSSIYLCSVNEGNQETQYFGPGTRLLVL.

A few counts support this clonotype. The chain employs TRBV24-1 and TRBJ2-1, with TRBD2 as a possible D gene (6 bases). This CDR3 is 13 amino acids long. Germline CDR1 and CDR2: KGHDR and SFDVKD. Trimming shortened V by 4 bases and J by 8 bases, and 11 bases separated the two germline ends. CDR3 coding DNA: TGTGCCACCAGTGAGGGGGGAGCGGATGAGCAGTTCTTC. This translates into CATSEGGADEQFF.

This clonotype occurred many times. The gene calls are TRBV18 and TRBJ2-1; 12 bases are shared with TRBD2. V gave up 3 bases and J gave up 0 bases; unmatched junction bases: 9. The CDR3 extends over 19 amino acids. Germline lookup yields CDR1 KGHSH and CDR2 LQKENI. Here the CDR3 reads CASSPFLAGGPSSYNEQFF. The CDR3 bases are TGTGCCAGCTCACCCTTTCTAGCGGGAGGGCCGAGCTCCTACAATGAGCAGTTCTTC.

This clonotype was counted between two and nine times. The V gene is TRBV6-2 or TRBV6-3, the J gene TRBJ2-5; D unclear. V was shortened by 2 bases and J by 5 bases, with 12 bases between the two germline ends. The CDR3 totals 14 residues. Germline loops: CDR1 MNHEY, CDR2 SVGEGT. CDR3 residues: CASSYVSPEETQYF. The CDR3, as DNA: TGTGCCAGCAGTTACGTGAGCCCTGAGGAGACCCAGTACTTC.

In its sample, this clonotype was seen a few times. The chain combines TRBV18 with TRBJ2-2; tentatively, D is TRBD1 (5 bases). V was shortened by 3 bases and J by 5 bases, with 10 bases between the two germline ends. The CDR3 is made up of 14 amino acids. CDR1 and CDR2 from the germline V gene are KGHSH and LQKENI. CDR3 sequence (DNA): TGTGCCAGCTCACCTGACAGCCGGACCGGGGAGCTGTTTTTT. Translated, it gives CASSPDSRTGELFF.

This clonotype showed up many times. This chain joins TRBV6-1 and TRBJ2-1; 10 bases are shared with TRBD1. Germline V gene lookup returns CDR1 MNHNS and CDR2 SASEGT. Trimming removed 6 bases from V and 5 bases from J; junction bases left unmatched: 10. CDR3 length equals 16 residues. CDR3 residues: CASRGQGFGGNNEQFF. The DNA for the CDR3 is TGTGCCAGCAGGGGACAGGGGTTTGGGGGTAACAATGAGCAGTTCTTC.

This clonotype showed up many times. The V and J genes are TRBV3-1 and TRBJ2-7; possibly TRBD2 for D (5 bases). Germline loops: CDR1 LGHDT, CDR2 YNNKEL (reference sequence). The CDR3 is 14 residues long. V was shortened by 1 base and J by 1 base, with 8 bases between the two germline ends. In DNA, the CDR3 is TGTGCCAGCAGCCAAGGTCTAGCTTCCTACGAGCAGTACTTC. Translation gives CASSQGLASYEQYF.

This clonotype has a count of ten or more. V gene TRBV12-3 or TRBV12-4 combines with J gene TRBJ1-5; D might be TRBD1 (5 bases). This CDR3 comprises 14 residues. The V end lost 5 bases, the J end lost 7 bases, and 15 bases lay between the germline ends. This chain's CDR3 is CASSRQNIGQPQHF. The CDR3 bases are TGTGCCAGCAGTCGACAGAACATAGGGCAGCCCCAGCATTTT.

This clonotype showed up just a few times. The V gene is TRBV29-1, the J gene TRBJ2-1, with a possible D match to TRBD1 (11 bases). The ends were cut back, 8 bases at V and 5 bases at J, with 34 bases in the middle. This CDR3 has 19 amino acids. CDR1 SQVTM and CDR2 ANQGSEA come from the germline V gene. CDR3 in amino acids: CSSGDRGVPSGRGDNEQFF. Here the CDR3 DNA reads TGCAGCTCGGGGGACAGGGGGGTGCCTAGCGGGAGAGGTGACAATGAGCAGTTCTTC.

The CDR3 sequence: CASSPLERGGSKNIQYF. CDR3 bases: TGCGCCAGCAGCCCCCTCGAACGGGGAGGGAGCAAAAACATTCAGTACTTC. The rearrangement uses TRBV4-1 and TRBJ2-4; 7 bases line up with TRBD2. V was clipped by 4 bases and J by 3 bases; unmatched bases: 12. In germline, CDR1 is MGHRA, CDR2 YSYEKL. The CDR3 is 17 amino acids.

V gene TRBV20-1 combines with J gene TRBJ2-5, with TRBD1 identical over 11 bases. The J segment lost 1 base and the V segment lost 0 bases, leaving 1 base of the junction unmatched. CDR1 and CDR2 from the germline V gene are DFQATT and SNEGSKA (reference sequence). The CDR3 loop spans 15 amino acids. CDR3 sequence: CSARDGTGGQETQYF. The CDR3 bases are TGCAGTGCTAGAGACGGGACAGGGGGCCAAGAGACCCAGTACTTC.

The gene calls are TRBV20-1 and TRBJ2-7, with 7 bases matching TRBD2. The CDR3 has 15 amino acids. With V trimmed by 0 bases and J by 1 base, 6 bases remained unmatched. Germline CDR1 and CDR2: DFQATT and SNEGSKA (reference sequence). This CDR3 is CSARDLQRGSYEQYF. The CDR3 DNA reads as TGCAGTGCTAGAGATCTTCAGCGGGGATCCTACGAGCAGTACTTC.

This clonotype showed up just a few times. The chain employs TRBV5-1 and TRBJ2-5; 11 nucleotides align to TRBD2. V was clipped by 4 bases and J by 0 bases; unmatched bases: 2. The CDR3 length is 15 residues. CDR1 is SGHRS, CDR2 YFSETQ, per germline. DNA of the CDR3: TGCGCCAGCAGCAAGACTAGCGGGGACCAAGAGACCCAGTACTTC. This sequence encodes CASSKTSGDQETQYF.

This CDR3 reads CSAQNRDISYEQYF. The CDR3 DNA reads TGCAGTGCCCAAAATCGGGACATTTCCTACGAGCAGTACTTC. The chain combines TRBV20-1 with TRBJ2-7; the D gene is possibly TRBD1 (6 bases). V lost 6 bases and J lost 1, with 16 bases in between. Germline CDR1 is DFQATT and CDR2 is SNEGSKA (reference sequence). This CDR3 spans 14 amino acids.

There are many counts of this clonotype. The V call is TRBV25-1, the J call TRBJ2-5; D is undetermined. Germline V gene sequence: CDR1 MGHDK, CDR2 SYGVNS. This CDR3 has 14 residues. The V end lost 2 bases, the J end lost 1 base, and 8 bases lay between the germline ends. The CDR3: CASSERAGQETQYF. The CDR3 region has the DNA TGTGCCAGCAGTGAAAGGGCAGGCCAAGAGACCCAGTACTTC. Supplemented by reference TRBV25-1 and TRBJ2-5, the full variable domain reads EADIYQTPRYLVIGTGKKITLECSQTMGHDKMYWYQQDPGMELHLIHYSYGVNSTEKGDLSSESTVSRIRTEHFPLTLESARPSHTSQYLCASSERAGQETQYFGPGTRLLVL.

The V call is TRBV12-3 or TRBV12-4, the J call TRBJ2-7, with 11 bases identical to TRBD2. V dropped 6 bases and J dropped 4; count of bases not matched to a gene: 8. The CDR3 is made up of 15 amino acids. The CDR3 sequence is CASRLTGTSGYEQYF. In DNA, the CDR3 is TGTGCCAGCAGGCTAACCGGGACTAGCGGTTACGAGCAGTACTTC.

The CDR3 nucleotides are TGCGCCAGCAGCCCTGAGGGGAAGAGAGGGTATGAGCAGTTCTTC. Translated: CASSPEGKRGYEQFF. V usage is TRBV5-1 and J usage is TRBJ2-1; D may correspond to TRBD1 or TRBD2 (5 bases each). The V end was cut by 4 bases, the J end by 8 bases, with 19 bases between. The CDR3 length is 15 residues. The germline V gene encodes CDR1 SGHRS and CDR2 YFSETQ.